Below are 14 T cell receptor beta chains sequenced from a single sample in a study of T cells in localized non-small cell lung cancer. The method was immunoSEQ multiplex PCR; TCRdb's version includes in-frame clones alone and lacks a portion of them. The table has approximately 80,000 clones, 80% seen once. The material was peripheral blood, obtained before any cancer treatment. These receptors were collected from a female donor of 60 years or more with stage I lung adenocarcinoma.

Here the CDR3 DNA reads TGTGCCAGCAGCTCCGAATACCGCGGACTAGCGGTACACACCGGGGAGCTGTTTTTT. Translation gives CASSSEYRGLAVHTGELFF. The chain uses TRBV7-3 and TRBJ2-2, with TRBD2 matching over 10 bases. The junction had 14 bases not matched to a gene; V was cut back by 4 bases and J by 3 bases. The length of the CDR3 is 19 residues. Germline loops: CDR1 SGHTA, CDR2 FQGTGA.

This clone appeared a single time. J is TRBJ1-5 and V is TRBV2; TRBD1 aligns across 7 bases. The CDR3 covers 14 residues. The V and J ends lost 6 bases and 1 base, in that order; junction bases with no gene match: 3. Germline V CDR1 and CDR2: SNHLY, FYNNEI. The CDR3, as DNA: TGTGCCAGCAGGGGGACAGCCAGCAATCAGCCCCAGCATTTT. The encoded protein is CASRGTASNQPQHF.

This clone was found many times. The V and J genes are TRBV27 and TRBJ2-1, with D perhaps matching TRBD1 (6 bases). CDR1 and CDR2 from the germline V gene are MNHEY and SMNVEV (reference sequence). Trimming shortened V by 7 bases and J by 3 bases, and 19 bases separated the two germline ends. CDR3 length: 16 amino acids. DNA for the CDR3: TGTGCCAGCACCATCGGTGGGGGCCCTTACTACAATGAGCAGTTCTTC. Its translation is CASTIGGGPYYNEQFF.

J is TRBJ2-3 and V is TRBV2; D is ambiguous. This CDR3 is 15 amino acids long. Germline CDR1 SNHLY, CDR2 FYNNEI. Trimming removed 6 bases from V and 3 bases from J, with 16 bases in between. The CDR3 region has the DNA TGTGCCAGCAGCCTCGACAAGGCCAGTACAGATACGCAGTATTTT. The encoded protein is CASSLDKASTDTQYF.

The rearrangement joins TRBV19 to TRBJ2-2; D may be TRBD2 (5 bases). In germline, CDR1 is LNHDA, CDR2 SQIVND (reference sequence). The germline V and J ends were trimmed by 7 bases and 2 bases, with 8 bases remaining between them. The CDR3 runs to 13 residues. CDR3 DNA sequence: TGTGCCAGTACGAGGGCTAACACCGGGGAGCTGTTTTTT. It codes for CASTRANTGELFF.

The chain is built from TRBV30 and TRBJ2-7, with D possibly being TRBD1 or TRBD2 (5 bases each). V was cut by 0 bases and J by 0 bases, with 9 bases left in between. The CDR3 is 14 residues long. Germline lookup yields CDR1 GTSNPN and CDR2 SVGIG (reference sequence). The DNA of the CDR3 is TGTGCCTGGAGTGTAAGTGGGGGCTCCTACGAGCAGTACTTC. Translating gives CAWSVSGGSYEQYF.

The genes are TRBV30 and TRBJ1-5; D is ambiguous. This CDR3 has 14 residues. Germline V lookup: CDR1 GTSNPN, CDR2 SVGIG (reference sequence). Trimming pared 0 bases from V and 4 bases from J, leaving 10 bases between. The DNA for the CDR3 is TGTGCCTGGAGTGTACAGACACCAAATCAGCCCCAGCATTTT. Its protein product is CAWSVQTPNQPQHF.

This clone was observed a handful of times. The chain carries TRBV6-6 and TRBJ1-1; D unclear. V shed 6 bases and J shed 6 bases, with 14 bases lying between them. Germline loops: CDR1 MNHNY, CDR2 SVGAGI (reference sequence). The CDR3 runs to 13 residues. CDR3 DNA sequence: TGTGCCAGCAGGTGGACCGCCGTTGCTGAAGCTTTCTTT. Translation gives CASRWTAVAEAFF.

The genes are TRBV7-9 and TRBJ2-7, with a weak D call TRBD2 (5 bases). The V end lost 4 bases, the J end lost 6 bases, and 7 bases lay between the germline ends. The CDR3 has 11 amino acids. Germline V gene sequence: CDR1 SEHNR, CDR2 FQNEAQ (reference sequence). CDR3: CASSSSPEQYF. The CDR3 DNA reads TGTGCCAGCAGCTCTAGCCCCGAGCAGTACTTC.

CDR3 coding DNA: TGCGCCAGCAGCTCTGACAGGCCCGACTACGAGCAGTACTTC. Amino acids: CASSSDRPDYEQYF. The chain carries TRBV5-1 and TRBJ2-7; weak D call: TRBD1 (6 bases). Trimming shortened V by 3 bases and J by 3 bases, and 13 bases separated the two germline ends. Germline V lookup: CDR1 SGHRS, CDR2 YFSETQ. The CDR3 has 14 amino acids.

The gene calls are TRBV19 and TRBJ2-4, with D possibly TRBD1 on 6 matching bases. Trimming removed 6 bases at V and 4 bases at J, with 10 bases between. The CDR3 contains 13 residues. CDR1 and CDR2 from the germline V gene are LNHDA and SQIVND (reference sequence). CDR3 amino acids: CASSPGQKNIQYF. The CDR3 coding sequence is TGTGCCAGTAGCCCGGGACAAAAAAACATTCAGTACTTC.

The chain has TRBV27 and TRBJ2-3; 7 positions agree with TRBD2. Germline V gene sequence: CDR1 MNHEY, CDR2 SMNVEV (reference sequence). CDR3 length: 15 amino acids. V gave up 3 bases and J gave up 3 bases; unmatched junction bases: 6. The CDR3 bases are TGTGCCAGCAGTTTTGGGCTAGCGGTAACAGATACGCAGTATTTT. Amino acids: CASSFGLAVTDTQYF.

About this clone: Other nucleotide sequences in the sample specify the same CDR3. The chain is built from TRBV7-2 and TRBJ2-3, with TRBD2 matching over 9 bases. After removal of 5 bases from V and 1 base from J, the junction contained 4 bases not matched to a gene. CDR1 is SGHTA, CDR2 FQGNSA, per germline. CDR3 size: 15 residues. The CDR3 nucleotides read TGTGCCAGCAGCCTTAGCGGGGGACGCACAGATACGCAGTATTTT. Amino acid sequence: CASSLSGGRTDTQYF. The full variable domain, its missing parts supplied by reference TRBV7-2 and TRBJ2-3, is GAGVSQSPSNKVTEKGKDVELRCDPISGHTALYWYRQSLGQGLEFLIYFQGNSAPDKSGLPSDRFSAERTGGSVSTLTIQRTQQEDSAVYLCASSLSGGRTDTQYFGPGTRLTVL.

V and J are TRBV5-1 and TRBJ2-3; no reliable D call. Trimming left V 3 bases short and J 3 bases short, with 5 bases between. Germline CDR1 reads SGHRS; CDR2 reads YFSETQ. The length of the CDR3 is 12 residues. CDR3 in amino acids: CASSSKTDTQYF. CDR3 DNA sequence: TGCGCCAGCAGCTCCAAGACAGATACGCAGTATTTT.